A single sample gave rise to the 8 T cell receptor beta chains below, sequenced in a study of T cells in Graves' hyperthyroidism and ophthalmopathy. RNA transcripts yielded amplified TCR beta CDR3 regions. A first-round RT-PCR of the TCR CDR3 used the HTBI primer set. One entry per CDR3 protein results from TCRdb running MiXCR on the multiplex PCR reads. This table has about 740,000 distinct CDR3 sequences, less than 15% appearing once. The sequenced material came from blood. The receptors shown here come from a woman between 18 and 29 years old with Graves' hyperthyroidism.

The table lists this clonotype with many counts. The J gene is TRBJ2-5, the V gene TRBV12-5, with D perhaps matching TRBD1 (6 bases). Looked up from germline, CDR1 is LGHNT and CDR2 is FRNRAP. CDR3 length equals 17 residues. Trimming took 1 base from V and 1 from J, leaving 16 bases between them. CDR3 sequence reads: CASGLAQEDSGQETQYF. The CDR3 DNA sequence: TGTGCTAGTGGTTTGGCCCAAGAGGACAGCGGCCAAGAGACCCAGTACTTC.

This clonotype was seen repeatedly, ten times or more. The chain couples TRBV7-3 to TRBJ2-2; no firm D call. The CDR3 is 13 amino acids. With 1 base removed from V and 6 bases from J, the gap between germline ends came to 6 bases. In germline, CDR1 is SGHTA, CDR2 FQGTGA. The CDR3 here is CASSLIGAGELFF. In DNA, the CDR3 is TGTGCCAGCAGCTTAATTGGCGCCGGGGAGCTGTTTTTT.

This clonotype was found a few times. V and J are TRBV29-1 and TRBJ2-2, with 7 bases fitting TRBD2. The CDR3 is made up of 15 amino acids. With 2 bases clipped from V and 5 bases from J, the junction kept 8 bases outside the gene matches. Per the germline V gene, CDR1 is SQVTM and CDR2 is ANQGSEA. The DNA for the CDR3 is TGCAGCGTTGAATGGGGACTAACCCGTACCGGGGAGCTGTTTTTT. It is translated as CSVEWGLTRTGELFF.

This clonotype was detected many times. The chain links TRBV7-9 to TRBJ2-2, with no clear D. The V gene lost 6 bases and the J gene lost 8 bases, with 4 bases spanning the gap. Germline lookup yields CDR1 SEHNR and CDR2 FQNEAQ (reference sequence). The CDR3 has 10 amino acids. The CDR3, as DNA: TGTGCCAGCAGGCCAGGGGAGCTGTTTTTT. Translation: CASRPGELFF. The variable domain in full, with the rest retrieved from reference TRBV7-9 and TRBJ2-2, is DTGVSQNPRHKITKRGQNVTFRCDPISEHNRLYWYRQTLGQGPEFLTYFQNEAQLEKSRLLSDRFSAERPKGSFSTLEIQRTEQGDSAMYLCASRPGELFFGEGSRLTVL.

The sample holds a few counts of this clonotype. Mismatch with germline at one junction end may stem from a read error. The chain carries TRBV29-1 and TRBJ2-2; no clear D gene. Germline CDR1 reads SQVTM; CDR2 reads ANQGSEA. There are 14 residues in the CDR3. The CDR3 DNA reads TGCAGCGTCGAAGGTTGGACGAACACCGGGGAGCTGTTTTTT. This sequence encodes CSVEGWTNTGELFF.

V is TRBV19 and J is TRBJ2-3; the match to TRBD1 covers 8 bases. Germline V gene data show CDR1 as LNHDA and CDR2 as SQIVND (reference sequence). The junction had 13 bases not matched to a gene; V was cut back by 3 bases and J by 8 bases. This CDR3 spans 16 amino acids. The CDR3 nucleotides read TGTGCCAGTAGTATTGGTACCCCAGGGGGCCGGGGTACGCAGTATTTT. The encoded protein is CASSIGTPGGRGTQYF.

There are many counts of this clonotype. This sequence joins TRBV20-1 and TRBJ1-4; no reliable D call. The CDR3 covers 13 residues. From germline, CDR1 is DFQATT and CDR2 SNEGSKA (reference sequence). Trimming cost V 2 bases and J 7 bases, with 11 bases left between them. CDR3 amino acids: CSARNLGVEKLFF. The CDR3 nucleotides are TGCAGTGCTAGAAATCTCGGCGTTGAAAAACTGTTTTTT.

The J gene is TRBJ1-5, the V gene TRBV18, with D hard to call. The V gene lost 8 bases and the J gene lost 0 bases, with 11 bases spanning the gap. Germline V gene lookup returns CDR1 KGHSH and CDR2 LQKENI. This CDR3 is 14 amino acids long. CDR3 sequence reads: CASALPYSNQPQHF. The CDR3 DNA sequence: TGTGCCAGCGCCCTCCCATATAGCAATCAGCCCCAGCATTTT.